Following are 8 T cell receptor beta chains from one sample sequenced in a study of T-cell memory formation after mild COVID-19. TCRdb itself ran the 5' RACE reads through MiXCR, one entry per CDR3 protein. There are more than 450,000 distinct CDR3 sequences in the sample; roughly 18% occur only once, and about 11% lies in the top ten. The specimen sequenced was PBMCs or a T cell subset sorted from them (not recorded which). Receptor source: an adult woman who had mild COVID-19 (a few samples of this study predate the infection). Cell type and time point are not known.

As DNA, the CDR3 is TGTGCCAGCAGTGACAGGGGGCATGGCTACACCTTC. Translated, it gives CASSDRGHGYTF. This rearrangement joins TRBV27 to TRBJ1-2, with 10 bases aligning to TRBD1. Germline-derived CDR1 and CDR2 are MNHEY and SMNVEV (reference sequence). The CDR3 has 12 amino acids. Trimming removed 5 bases from V and 6 bases from J; junction bases left unmatched: 0.

V usage is TRBV14 and J usage is TRBJ2-7; 8 positions agree with TRBD1. There are 15 residues in the CDR3. The germline gives CDR1 SGHDN, CDR2 FVKESK. The J segment lost 3 bases and the V segment lost 3 bases, leaving 7 bases of the junction unmatched. The CDR3 spells CASSQIRDRIYEQYF. CDR3 sequence (DNA): TGTGCCAGCAGCCAGATCCGGGACAGGATCTACGAGCAGTACTTC.

This clonotype was detected only a few times. CDR3 DNA: TGTGCCAGCAGCCAGGGACTAGCGGGGGGGTATGCAGATACGCAGTATTTT. Its translation: CASSQGLAGGYADTQYF. The chain has TRBV7-8 and TRBJ2-3, with 16 bases aligning to TRBD2. Per germline, CDR1 SGHVS and CDR2 FQNEAQ. The CDR3 runs to 17 residues. Unmatched junction bases numbered 6, after V lost 5 bases and J lost 4 bases.

This clonotype occurred a few times. This chain joins TRBV18 and TRBJ2-7; TRBD1 is a possible D gene (5 bases). Trimming left V 3 bases short and J 7 bases short, with 13 bases between. The CDR3 sequence is 13 residues long. Germline CDR1 KGHSH, CDR2 LQKENI. CDR3 bases: TGTGCCAGCTCACCTGTCCCTGCAGGGGAGCAGTACTTC. It translates to CASSPVPAGEQYF.

The chain carries TRBV7-9 and TRBJ2-7, with 9 nucleotides matching TRBD1. This CDR3 has 15 amino acids. V lost 3 bases, J lost 6 bases, and 9 bases stayed unmatched. Per germline, CDR1 SEHNR and CDR2 FQNEAQ (reference sequence). CDR3 sequence reads: CASSLSGQGVGEQYF. The CDR3 region has the DNA TGTGCCAGCAGCTTGTCGGGACAGGGAGTTGGCGAGCAGTACTTC. Using reference TRBV7-9 and TRBJ2-7 for the parts outside the CDR3, the full variable domain is DTGVSQNPRHKITKRGQNVTFRCDPISEHNRLYWYRQTLGQGPEFLTYFQNEAQLEKSRLLSDRFSAERPKGSFSTLEIQRTEQGDSAMYLCASSLSGQGVGEQYFGPGTRLTVT.

The chain recombines TRBV19 with TRBJ2-2; D remains unclear. The CDR3 spans 14 residues. In germline, CDR1 is LNHDA, CDR2 SQIVND (reference sequence). V was shortened by 2 bases and J by 5 bases, with 9 bases between the two germline ends. Here the CDR3 reads CASSIPPQTGELFF. CDR3 DNA: TGTGCCAGTAGTATACCCCCCCAGACCGGGGAGCTGTTTTTT.

This chain joins TRBV6-1 and TRBJ1-2; no clear D gene. Germline CDR1 reads MNHNS; CDR2 reads SASEGT. The CDR3 extends over 15 amino acids. Trimming cost V 6 bases and J 4 bases, with 18 bases left between them. In DNA form, the CDR3 reads TGTGCCAGCAGAGAATGGACCGGGTCGGGCTATGGCTACACCTTC. This codes for CASREWTGSGYGYTF.

The chain links TRBV4-1 to TRBJ2-1; D call uncertain. Germline assignment: CDR1 MGHRA and CDR2 YSYEKL. CDR3 length equals 16 residues. The ends were cut back, 5 bases at V and 0 bases at J, with 14 bases in the middle. The CDR3 here is CASSLFPLSSYNEQFF. DNA of the CDR3: TGCGCCAGCAGCTTATTCCCCCTGAGCTCCTACAATGAGCAGTTCTTC.